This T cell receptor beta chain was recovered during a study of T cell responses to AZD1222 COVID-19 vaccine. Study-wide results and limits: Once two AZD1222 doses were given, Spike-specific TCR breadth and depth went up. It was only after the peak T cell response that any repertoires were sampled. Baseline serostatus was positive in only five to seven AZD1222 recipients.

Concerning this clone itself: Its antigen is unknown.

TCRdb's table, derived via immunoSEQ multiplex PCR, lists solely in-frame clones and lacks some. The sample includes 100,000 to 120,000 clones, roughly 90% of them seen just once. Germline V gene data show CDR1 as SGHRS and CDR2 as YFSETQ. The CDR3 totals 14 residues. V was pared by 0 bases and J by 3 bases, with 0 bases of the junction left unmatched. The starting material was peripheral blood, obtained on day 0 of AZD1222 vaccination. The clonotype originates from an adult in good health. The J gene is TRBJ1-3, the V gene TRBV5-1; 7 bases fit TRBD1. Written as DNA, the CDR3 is TGCGCCAGCAGCTTGGGACAGGGTGGAAACACCATATATTTT. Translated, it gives CASSLGQGGNTIYF. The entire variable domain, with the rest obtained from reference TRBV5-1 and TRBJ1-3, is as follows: KAGVTQTPRYLIKTRGQQVTLSCSPISGHRSVSWYQQTPGQGLQFLFEYFSETQRNKGNFPGRFSGRQFSNSRSEMNVSTLELGDSALYLCASSLGQGGNTIYFGEGSWLTVV.